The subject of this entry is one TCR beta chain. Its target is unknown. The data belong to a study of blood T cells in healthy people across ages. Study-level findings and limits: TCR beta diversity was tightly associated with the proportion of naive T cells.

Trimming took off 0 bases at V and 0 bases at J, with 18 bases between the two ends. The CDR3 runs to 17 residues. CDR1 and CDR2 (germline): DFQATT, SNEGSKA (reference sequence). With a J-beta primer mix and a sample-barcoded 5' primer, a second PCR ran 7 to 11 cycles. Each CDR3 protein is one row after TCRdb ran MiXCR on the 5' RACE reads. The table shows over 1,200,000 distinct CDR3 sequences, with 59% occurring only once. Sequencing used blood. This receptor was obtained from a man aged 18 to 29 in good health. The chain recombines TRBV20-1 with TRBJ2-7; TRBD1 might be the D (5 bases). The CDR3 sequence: CSARDSFGQGSSYEQYF. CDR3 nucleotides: TGCAGTGCTAGAGATTCTTTTGGGCAGGGAAGCTCCTACGAGCAGTACTTC.